A single sample gave rise to the 10 T cell receptor beta chains below, sequenced in a study of T cell responses to AZD1222 COVID-19 vaccine (dated by TCRdb to the early 2020s). The receptor library was made with the immunoSEQ multiplex PCR assay. TCRdb mirrors the immuneACCESS table, restricted to in-frame sequences. Some clones are absent from its copies; in checked studies, under half trace to an unresolved V gene, and the reason for the others is unknown. A total of roughly 120,000 clones appear in this sample, 88% of them only once. 4% to 5.5% of the sample belongs to the ten largest clones. Read against the paper, the sample's time point label means: baseline before first vaccination. The input for sequencing was peripheral blood, taken on day 0 of AZD1222 vaccination. These receptors all stem from an adult in good health.

The gene calls are TRBV28 and TRBJ1-4; no definite D call. The CDR3 covers 14 residues. Between the trimmed V and J ends, which lost 7 bases and 7 bases, there was a span of 16 bases. In germline, CDR1 is MDHEN, CDR2 SYDVKM. CDR3 residues: CASTKLRTIEKLFF. CDR3 bases: TGTGCCAGCACGAAGTTGAGAACCATTGAAAAACTGTTTTTT.

The chain couples TRBV4-3 to TRBJ2-7; no definite D call. The V gene lost 1 base and the J gene lost 12 bases, with 19 bases spanning the gap. Germline V gene lookup returns CDR1 LGHNA and CDR2 YSLEER. This CDR3 region has 14 residues. The CDR3 sequence is CASSQAQWSTSLYF. The CDR3, as DNA: TGCGCCAGCAGCCAAGCGCAGTGGAGTACGTCTCTGTACTTC.

This clone showed up just a few times. This chain uses TRBV5-4 with TRBJ1-6; TRBD1 is a possible D gene (5 bases). Trimming removed 0 bases from V and 3 bases from J, with 7 bases in between. Per germline, CDR1 SGHNT and CDR2 YYREEE (reference sequence). The CDR3 totals 15 residues. The CDR3 loop is CASSLEGRYNSPLHF. For the CDR3, the DNA is TGTGCCAGCAGCTTGGAGGGACGCTATAATTCACCCCTCCACTTT.

This clone was observed a handful of times. V and J are TRBV5-1 and TRBJ1-2; 7 bases agree with TRBD1. Germline lookup yields CDR1 SGHRS and CDR2 YFSETQ. This CDR3 region has 14 residues. V gave up 4 bases and J gave up 6 bases; unmatched junction bases: 9. The CDR3 region is CASSLGTASHGYTF. The CDR3 bases are TGCGCCAGCAGCCTTGGGACAGCGTCCCATGGCTACACCTTC. Based on the CDR3 plus reference TRBV5-1 and TRBJ1-2, the full variable domain is KAGVTQTPRYLIKTRGQQVTLSCSPISGHRSVSWYQQTPGQGLQFLFEYFSETQRNKGNFPGRFSGRQFSNSRSEMNVSTLELGDSALYLCASSLGTASHGYTFGSGTRLTVV.

The genes are TRBV18 and TRBJ1-4, with D unresolved. The germline V gene has CDR1 KGHSH and CDR2 LQKENI. The CDR3 has 15 residues. V was cut by 0 bases and J by 5 bases, with 10 bases left in between. The CDR3 protein is CASSPPSSSNEKLFF. CDR3 nucleotide sequence: TGTGCCAGCTCACCACCCTCCAGTTCGAATGAAAAACTGTTTTTT.

The V and J genes are TRBV10-1 and TRBJ2-3; D unresolved. V lost 2 bases, J lost 5 bases, and 14 bases lay in between. The CDR3 sequence is 15 residues long. Germline lookup yields CDR1 WNHNN and CDR2 SYGVQD (reference sequence). The chain's CDR3 is CASSERSGGGDTQYF. CDR3 in DNA: TGCGCCAGCAGTGAGAGGTCAGGTGGCGGAGATACGCAGTATTTT.

The rearrangement links TRBV19 to TRBJ1-1; TRBD1 might be the D (5 bases). The germline V gene encodes CDR1 LNHDA and CDR2 SQIVND (reference sequence). With 5 bases removed from V and 4 bases from J, the gap between germline ends came to 17 bases. This CDR3 has 15 residues. CDR3 region: CASSARTMGTTEAFF. CDR3 DNA sequence: TGTGCCAGTAGTGCTCGGACCATGGGGACCACTGAAGCTTTCTTT.

This clone was seen once. The chain employs TRBV9 and TRBJ2-7, with D maybe TRBD2 (5 bases). The CDR3 is 13 residues long. CDR1 is SGDLS and CDR2 is YYNGEE in the germline V gene. The ends were cut back, 7 bases at V and 3 bases at J, with 14 bases in the middle. The CDR3 sequence: CASGREGNYEQYF. CDR3 DNA sequence: TGTGCCAGCGGACGAGAGGGAAACTACGAGCAGTACTTC.

The chain combines TRBV6-2 or TRBV6-3 with TRBJ2-7; D is unresolved. Trimming took 0 bases from V and 5 from J, leaving 2 bases between them. CDR1 MNHEY and CDR2 SVGEGT come from the germline V gene. This CDR3 region has 11 residues. The CDR3 DNA reads TGTGCCAGCAGTTACTCGCACGAGCAGTACTTC. This encodes CASSYSHEQYF.

This chain links TRBV7-3 with TRBJ2-3, with a tentative D call TRBD2 (5 bases). Germline V gene lookup returns CDR1 SGHTA and CDR2 FQGTGA. The CDR3 covers 15 residues. Trimming cost V 4 bases and J 2 bases, with 13 bases left between them. CDR3 sequence: CASSSALASTDTQYF. CDR3 DNA sequence: TGTGCCAGCAGCTCCGCCCTAGCTTCCACAGATACGCAGTATTTT.